The next 31 T cell receptor beta chains were all read from a single sample in a study of T cell responses to AZD1222 COVID-19 vaccine. Generated by immunoSEQ multiplex PCR, the TCRdb table keeps only in-frame clones and is missing some. This sample has 120,000 or so clones; about 90% occur once, and the top ten carry around 5.6%. Sequences were derived from peripheral blood, sampled on day 0 of AZD1222 vaccination. The receptors here all came from an adult in good health.

The gene calls are TRBV6-2 or TRBV6-3 and TRBJ2-7, with D unresolved. V dropped 0 bases and J dropped 0 bases, with 12 bases sitting between them. Germline assignment: CDR1 MNHEY and CDR2 SVGEGT. The CDR3 consists of 16 residues. The CDR3 loop reads CASSYSTIFSSYEQYF. The CDR3 DNA sequence: TGTGCCAGCAGTTACTCGACAATTTTCAGCTCCTACGAGCAGTACTTC.

The chain couples TRBV5-6 to TRBJ1-1; tentative D call: TRBD1 (5 bases). The CDR3 consists of 12 residues. The germline V and J ends were trimmed by 2 bases and 5 bases, with 7 bases remaining between them. Germline CDR1 and CDR2: SGHDT and YYEEEE. CDR3 residues: CASSFGGTEAFF. The CDR3 DNA reads as TGTGCCAGCAGCTTTGGGGGGACTGAAGCTTTCTTT.

V usage is TRBV4-2 and J usage is TRBJ1-4; D is ambiguous. CDR3 length: 13 amino acids. The V end lost 4 bases, the J end lost 11 bases, and 14 bases lay between the germline ends. The V gene's germline CDR1 is LGHNA and CDR2 YNFKEQ. CDR3 amino acids: CASSRLDGLKLFF. CDR3 nucleotides: TGTGCCAGCAGCCGCTTGGATGGACTGAAACTGTTTTTT.

This clone appeared a single time. The chain recombines TRBV10-3 with TRBJ2-5, with TRBD2 matching 10 bases. V dropped 3 bases and J dropped 5; count of bases not matched to a gene: 9. CDR1 is ENHRY and CDR2 is SYGVKD in the germline V gene. The CDR3 contains 16 residues. The CDR3 loop is CAISDLALAGVETQYF. CDR3 bases: TGTGCCATCAGTGACTTGGCGCTAGCGGGGGTGGAGACCCAGTACTTC.

The genes are TRBV30 and TRBJ2-5, with TRBD1 matching 7 bases. Germline V gene data show CDR1 as GTSNPN and CDR2 as SVGIG (reference sequence). The CDR3 has 13 residues. The DNA for the CDR3 is TGTGCAGGGACAGCGATTTTTGGGGAGACCCAGTACTTC. It encodes CAGTAIFGETQYF.

The chain carries TRBV11-3 and TRBJ1-1; 10 positions match TRBD1. V trimming: 5 bases; J trimming: 1 base; junction bases outside the gene matches: 10. The CDR3 spans 17 residues. Per germline, CDR1 SGHNT and CDR2 YENEEA. CDR3 nucleotide sequence: TGTGCCAGCAGCCCCCGACCGGGACAGGGGCCGAACACTGAAGCTTTCTTT. Its translation is CASSPRPGQGPNTEAFF.

This clone has more than one count but fewer than ten. V is TRBV7-8 and J is TRBJ2-7, with 9 bases matching TRBD1. The germline CDR1 and CDR2 sequences are SGHVS and FQNEAQ. Trimming took 3 bases from V and 1 from J; bases not matched to a gene: 1. The CDR3 runs 14 residues. CDR3 in amino acids: CASSFGTGSYEQYF. DNA of the CDR3: TGTGCCAGCAGCTTTGGGACAGGGTCCTACGAGCAGTACTTC.

The genes are TRBV30 and TRBJ1-6, with D possibly TRBD1 on 5 matching bases. The CDR3 is 14 amino acids. Germline V gene data show CDR1 as GTSNPN and CDR2 as SVGIG (reference sequence). V gave up 0 bases and J gave up 9 bases, with 12 bases separating them. CDR3 amino acids: CAWSVRGRSSPLHF. CDR3 nucleotides: TGTGCCTGGAGTGTACGGGGGAGATCTTCACCCCTCCACTTT.

The genes are TRBV3-1 (or the pseudogene TRBV3-2) and TRBJ2-1; the D gene is possibly TRBD1 (5 bases). The CDR3 has 16 amino acids. Germline V gene data show CDR1 as LGHDT and CDR2 as YNNKEL (reference sequence). With 2 bases removed from V and 5 bases from J, the gap between germline ends came to 16 bases. This CDR3 is CASSQSGRFFDNEQFF. CDR3 bases: TGTGCCAGCAGCCAATCAGGGCGATTTTTTGACAATGAGCAGTTCTTC.

This clone has just one count. The chain uses TRBV29-1 and TRBJ1-4; 7 positions agree with TRBD1. The trim removed 4 bases at V and 11 bases at J, leaving 4 bases unmatched. The CDR3 covers 11 residues. The germline gives CDR1 SQVTM, CDR2 ANQGSEA. CDR3 sequence: CSVATGAKLFF. CDR3 DNA: TGCAGCGTTGCAACAGGGGCTAAACTGTTTTTT.

V usage is TRBV7-9 and J usage is TRBJ2-5, with a weak D call TRBD1 (8 bases). The germline V gene has CDR1 SEHNR and CDR2 FQNEAQ (reference sequence). Trimming pared 2 bases from V and 5 bases from J, leaving 15 bases between. The CDR3 is 15 amino acids. CDR3 sequence (DNA): TGTGCCAGCAGCTTACACACAGGGGGAGGGGAGACCCAGTACTTC. This translates into CASSLHTGGGETQYF.

This rearrangement joins TRBV5-1 to TRBJ1-1, with a possible D match to TRBD1 (5 bases). This CDR3 region has 15 residues. The germline V gene has CDR1 SGHRS and CDR2 YFSETQ. V lost 0 bases and J 3 bases, leaving 12 bases between the germline ends. The CDR3 DNA reads as TGCGCCAGCAGCTTGGCGGCAGGGCGGGACACTGAAGCTTTCTTT. It encodes CASSLAAGRDTEAFF.

This chain links TRBV19 with TRBJ1-5; 8 nucleotides agree with TRBD1. The CDR3 contains 16 residues. Germline CDR1 and CDR2: LNHDA and SQIVND (reference sequence). V dropped 6 bases and J dropped 4; count of bases not matched to a gene: 11. CDR3 protein: CASRLIDRGRNQPQHF. CDR3 bases: TGTGCCAGTAGGCTAATTGACAGGGGCCGGAATCAGCCCCAGCATTTT.

This chain links TRBV25-1 with TRBJ2-7, with D perhaps assigned TRBD1 or TRBD2 (7 bases each). The CDR3 is made up of 15 amino acids. V was pared by 3 bases and J by 5 bases, with 17 bases between. Germline CDR1 and CDR2: MGHDK and SYGVNS. DNA of the CDR3: TGTGCCAGCAGTGACGCAGGGGGGGTTTCCCACGAGCAGTACTTC. Its translation is CASSDAGGVSHEQYF.

The chain carries TRBV28 and TRBJ1-2, with 7 bases identical to TRBD1. Germline CDR1 and CDR2: MDHEN and SYDVKM. The CDR3 spans 14 residues. J was trimmed by 2 bases and V by 7 bases; bases with no gene match: 7. The CDR3 nucleotides are TGTGCCAGCAACAAACAGGGGATAAACTATGGCTACACCTTC. Encoded protein: CASNKQGINYGYTF.

The chain recombines TRBV12-3 or TRBV12-4 with TRBJ2-3; D is uncertain. V was shortened by 7 bases and J by 6 bases, with 11 bases between the two germline ends. The CDR3 runs 12 residues. In DNA form, the CDR3 reads TGTGCCAGCACTCCGGTCCGGGATACGCAGTATTTT. Its protein product is CASTPVRDTQYF.

The chain joins TRBV6-5 to TRBJ2-3, with D tentatively TRBD2 (7 bases). In germline, CDR1 is MNHEY, CDR2 SVGAGI. Deletions cut 2 bases from V and 4 bases from J, with 13 bases between. CDR3 length: 15 amino acids. DNA of the CDR3: TGTGCCAGCAGTTACAGGGGGGGCGCGCCAGATACGCAGTATTTT. Translated, it gives CASSYRGGAPDTQYF.

V gene TRBV3-1 (or the pseudogene TRBV3-2) combines with J gene TRBJ2-7, with D possibly called TRBD1 or TRBD2 (5 bases each). CDR1 and CDR2 (germline): LGHDT, YNNKEL (reference sequence). The CDR3 covers 12 residues. Trimming removed 8 bases from V and 2 bases from J, with 10 bases in between. The CDR3 spells CASGDRTYEQYF. In DNA form, the CDR3 reads TGTGCCAGCGGGGACCGCACCTACGAGCAGTACTTC.

The chain recombines TRBV28 with TRBJ1-2; D is ambiguous. V lost 6 bases and J 2 bases, leaving 7 bases between the germline ends. CDR3 size: 12 residues. Germline loops: CDR1 MDHEN, CDR2 SYDVKM. CDR3 sequence: CASREENYGYTF. CDR3 DNA sequence: TGTGCCAGCAGGGAAGAAAACTATGGCTACACCTTC.

This clone has a handful of counts. The CDR3 is CASSPGTSYEQYF. The CDR3 coding sequence is TGTGCCAGCAGCCCGGGGACCTCCTACGAGCAGTACTTC. The V gene is TRBV11-3, the J gene TRBJ2-7; perhaps D is TRBD1 or TRBD2 (5 bases each). The germline V and J ends were trimmed by 5 bases and 0 bases, with 8 bases remaining between them. Germline values: CDR1 SGHNT, CDR2 YENEEA. The CDR3 runs 13 residues.

The chain has TRBV18 and TRBJ1-2; D is ambiguous. Germline V gene data show CDR1 as KGHSH and CDR2 as LQKENI. This CDR3 region has 15 residues. V was trimmed by 2 bases and J by 6 bases, leaving 16 bases between them. CDR3 sequence (DNA): TGTGCCAGCTCACCAACTAGCGAGAGGGTGGATGGCTACACCTTC. Translating gives CASSPTSERVDGYTF.

This clone was found a few times. The CDR3 nucleotides are TGTGCCAGCAGCCCGACAGGCGAGTATGGCTACACCTTC. Its protein product is CASSPTGEYGYTF. V is TRBV28 and J is TRBJ1-2, with a tentative D call TRBD1 (6 bases). The length of the CDR3 is 13 residues. Germline CDR1 is MDHEN and CDR2 is SYDVKM. Deletions cut 6 bases from V and 5 bases from J, with 13 bases between.

This sequence joins TRBV5-1 and TRBJ2-5; TRBD2 aligns across 8 bases. The CDR3 is 13 residues long. V shed 4 bases, J shed 10 bases, and the junction held 9 bases outside the gene matches. CDR1 is SGHRS and CDR2 is YFSETQ in the germline V gene. The DNA of the CDR3 is TGCGCCAGCAGCAAAGGGCCGGGGGGGATCCAGTACTTC. Protein sequence: CASSKGPGGIQYF.

The DNA for the CDR3 is TGTGCCAGCAGCCCACGACTCGGGGGCTACTACGAGCAGTACTTC. Residues: CASSPRLGGYYEQYF. The chain links TRBV7-2 to TRBJ2-7, with D perhaps matching TRBD1 or TRBD2 (6 bases each). Trimming pared 5 bases from V and 3 bases from J, leaving 17 bases between. The germline V gene encodes CDR1 SGHTA and CDR2 FQGNSA. The CDR3 runs to 15 residues. The whole variable domain, remainder taken from reference TRBV7-2 and TRBJ2-7, is GAGVSQSPSNKVTEKGKDVELRCDPISGHTALYWYRQSLGQGLEFLIYFQGNSAPDKSGLPSDRFSAERTGGSVSTLTIQRTQQEDSAVYLCASSPRLGGYYEQYFGPGTRLTVT.

The chain uses TRBV12-3 or TRBV12-4 and TRBJ2-3; D not resolved. Trimming stripped 5 bases from V and 4 bases from J, with 4 bases between. The CDR3 is 11 amino acids. CDR3 DNA sequence: TGTGCCAGCAGTGGTGCAGATACGCAGTATTTT. As protein: CASSGADTQYF.

This chain links TRBV9 with TRBJ2-7; TRBD2 aligns across 7 bases. The CDR3 totals 15 residues. J was trimmed by 0 bases and V by 3 bases; bases with no gene match: 6. Germline V gene data show CDR1 as SGDLS and CDR2 as YYNGEE. Here the CDR3 DNA reads TGTGCCAGCAGCGGGAAGAGCGGGGTCTCCTACGAGCAGTACTTC. Translating it yields CASSGKSGVSYEQYF.

The rearrangement uses TRBV28 and TRBJ1-1; possibly TRBD1 for D (5 bases). Per the germline V gene, CDR1 is MDHEN and CDR2 is SYDVKM. The CDR3 runs 15 residues. Trimming stripped 5 bases from V and 5 bases from J, with 18 bases between. CDR3: CASSPTSTERTEAFF. DNA for the CDR3: TGTGCCAGCAGTCCGACATCGACAGAGAGGACTGAAGCTTTCTTT.

The V and J genes are TRBV24-1 and TRBJ2-3; D may be TRBD2 (5 bases). V was clipped by 0 bases and J by 2 bases, with 11 bases between them. The germline V gene encodes CDR1 KGHDR and CDR2 SFDVKD. The CDR3 contains 16 residues. The CDR3 DNA follows: TGTGCCACCAGTGATTTGGCCGGGGAGTACACAGATACGCAGTATTTT. This translates into CATSDLAGEYTDTQYF.

The chain employs TRBV7-2 and TRBJ1-1, with D tentatively TRBD1 (5 bases). Looked up from germline, CDR1 is SGHTA and CDR2 is FQGNSA. This CDR3 is built from 16 residues. Trimming left V 6 bases short and J 0 bases short, with 17 bases between. CDR3 region: CASSLTTGGMNTEAFF. CDR3 bases: TGTGCCAGCAGTCTCACCACGGGGGGGATGAACACTGAAGCTTTCTTT.

The chain employs TRBV5-4 and TRBJ1-2; D is undetermined. CDR1 SGHNT and CDR2 YYREEE come from the germline V gene (reference sequence). Between the trimmed V and J ends, which lost 0 bases and 3 bases, there was a span of 6 bases. The CDR3 consists of 13 residues. CDR3 in DNA: TGTGCCAGCAGCTTGGCCGGGGACTATGGCTACACCTTC. It encodes CASSLAGDYGYTF.

The genes are TRBV21-1 and TRBJ2-1; TRBD2, the table's D call, was not compared with the DNA. TRBV21-1 is given as a pseudogene. The CDR3 is 20 residues long. The CDR3 sequence: CASSKAPSSGGPCSYNEQFF. As DNA, the CDR3 is TGTGCCAGCAGCAAAGCGCCGAGTAGCGGGGGGCCTTGCTCCTACAATGAGCAGTTCTTC.